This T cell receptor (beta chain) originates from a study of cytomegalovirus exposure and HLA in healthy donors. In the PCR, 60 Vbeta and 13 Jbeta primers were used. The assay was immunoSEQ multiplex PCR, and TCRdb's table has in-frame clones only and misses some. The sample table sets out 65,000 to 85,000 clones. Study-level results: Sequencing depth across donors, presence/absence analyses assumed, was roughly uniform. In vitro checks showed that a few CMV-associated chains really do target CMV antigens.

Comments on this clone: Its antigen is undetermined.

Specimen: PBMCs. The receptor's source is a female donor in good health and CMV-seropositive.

CDR3 coding DNA: TGTGCCAGCAGCACGGACAGGGGCGCCTACGAGCAGTACTTC. Translation gives CASSTDRGAYEQYF. V and J are TRBV7-6 and TRBJ2-7; 9 bases fit TRBD1. CDR3 length: 14 residues. The germline gives CDR1 SGHVS, CDR2 FNYEAQ. The V segment lost 5 bases and the J segment 2 bases; nucleotides outside the gene matches: 4. The whole variable domain, remainder taken from reference TRBV7-6 and TRBJ2-7, is GAGVSQSPRYKVTKRGQDVALRCDPISGHVSLYWYRQALGQGPEFLTYFNYEAQQDKSGLPNDRFSAERPEGSISTLTIQRTEQRDSAMYRCASSTDRGAYEQYFGPGTRLTVT.